This T cell receptor (beta chain) was sequenced for a study of T cells after somatic rescue of genetic block. This table comes from immunoSEQ multiplex PCR, and its TCRdb copy is limited to in-frame clones, with some not included. This sample has roughly 14,000 clones, with approximately 75% found just once. Germline lookup yields CDR1 SGHDN and CDR2 FVKESK. V was pared by 0 bases and J by 3 bases, with 30 bases between. The CDR3 consists of 21 residues. The source of this sequence is a boy aged 5-17 years. The chain recombines TRBV14 with TRBJ2-7; weak D call: TRBD1 (5 bases). Material: peripheral blood mononuclear cells (PBMCs). In nucleotides, the CDR3 is TGTGCCAGCAGCCAAGATATAAGGGCTGGAACAGGCTACACCCGCCACTACGAGCAGTACTTC. This codes for CASSQDIRAGTGYTRHYEQYF.